This T cell receptor beta chain was observed in a study of T-cell reconstitution after alpha-beta-depleted transplantation in children. This clonotype has more than one count but fewer than ten. Its specificity is not known. Unique molecular identifiers were used in preparing the TCRbeta library. TCRdb fed the PCR reads into MiXCR, producing one record per CDR3 protein. The sample has about 300,000 distinct CDR3 sequences; 10% are singletons. General study findings and limits: Reported findings indicate that, about two months after transplant, alpha-beta T cells came from several hundred expanded clones, which were derived from non-depleted graft cells. One year post-transplant, T-cell counts and diversity were largely derived from T cells produced anew. In some patients, recipient T cells and intrathymic progenitors surviving conditioning explained high day-60 diversity.

The CDR3 runs to 15 residues. Germline assignment: CDR1 PRHDT and CDR2 FYEKMQ (reference sequence). Trimming removed 5 bases from V and 3 bases from J, with 15 bases in between. This sample comprised PBMCs, obtained before TCRalphabeta/CD19-depleted stem cell transplant. This receptor was obtained from a boy less than two years old with acute myeloid leukemia, due to receive a stem cell transplant. The chain is built from TRBV13 and TRBJ2-3; no clear D. CDR3 residues: CASSPATELTDTQYF. The CDR3 nucleotides are TGTGCCAGCAGCCCCGCGACGGAACTTACAGATACGCAGTATTTT.